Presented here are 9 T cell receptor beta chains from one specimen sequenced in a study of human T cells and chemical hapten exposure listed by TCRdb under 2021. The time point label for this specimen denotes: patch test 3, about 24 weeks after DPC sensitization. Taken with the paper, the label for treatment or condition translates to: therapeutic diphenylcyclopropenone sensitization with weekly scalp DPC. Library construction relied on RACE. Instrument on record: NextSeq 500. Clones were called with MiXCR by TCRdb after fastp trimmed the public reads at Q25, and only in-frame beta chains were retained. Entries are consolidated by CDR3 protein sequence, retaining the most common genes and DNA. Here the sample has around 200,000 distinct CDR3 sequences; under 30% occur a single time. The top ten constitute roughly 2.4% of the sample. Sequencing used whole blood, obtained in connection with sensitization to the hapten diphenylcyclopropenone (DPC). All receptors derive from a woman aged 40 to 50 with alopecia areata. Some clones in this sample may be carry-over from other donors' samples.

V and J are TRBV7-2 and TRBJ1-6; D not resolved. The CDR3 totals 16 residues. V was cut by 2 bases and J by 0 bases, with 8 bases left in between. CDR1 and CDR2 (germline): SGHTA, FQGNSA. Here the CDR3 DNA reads TGTGCCAGCAGCTTATTCAGAAGCTCCTATAATTCACCCCTCCACTTT. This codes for CASSLFRSSYNSPLHF. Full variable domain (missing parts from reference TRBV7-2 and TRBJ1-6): GAGVSQSPSNKVTEKGKDVELRCDPISGHTALYWYRQSLGQGLEFLIYFQGNSAPDKSGLPSDRFSAERTGGSVSTLTIQRTQQEDSAVYLCASSLFRSSYNSPLHFGNGTRLTVT.

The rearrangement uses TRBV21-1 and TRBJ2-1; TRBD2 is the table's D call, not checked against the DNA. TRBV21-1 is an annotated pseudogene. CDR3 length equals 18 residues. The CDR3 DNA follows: TGTGCCAGCAGCAAACCAATAGAGGGACTAGCGGGAGAGGGTGAGCAGTTCTTC. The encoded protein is CASSKPIEGLAGEGEQFF.

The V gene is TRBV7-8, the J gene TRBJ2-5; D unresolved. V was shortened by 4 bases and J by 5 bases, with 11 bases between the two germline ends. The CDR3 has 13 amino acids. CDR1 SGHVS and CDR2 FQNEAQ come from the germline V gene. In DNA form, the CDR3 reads TGTGCCAGCAGCTCCGGCTTTAGGGAGACCCAGTACTTC. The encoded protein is CASSSGFRETQYF.

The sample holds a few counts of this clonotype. Here the CDR3 DNA reads TGTGCCAGCGGAGGGATACCGGGACAGGGGCGTGCAACTAATGAAAAACTGTTTTTT. This gives the protein CASGGIPGQGRATNEKLFF. The chain is built from TRBV27 and TRBJ1-4; 10 bases are a match to TRBD1. The CDR3 length is 19 residues. Germline V CDR1 and CDR2: MNHEY, SMNVEV (reference sequence). The J segment lost 0 bases and the V segment lost 8 bases, leaving 15 bases of the junction unmatched.

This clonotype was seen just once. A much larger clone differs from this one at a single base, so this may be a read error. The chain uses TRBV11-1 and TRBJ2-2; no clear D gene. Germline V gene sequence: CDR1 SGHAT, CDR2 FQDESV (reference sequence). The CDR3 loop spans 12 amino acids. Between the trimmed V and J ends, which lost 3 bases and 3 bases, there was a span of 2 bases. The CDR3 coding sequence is TGTGCCAGCAGCTTTCACACCGGGGAGCTGTTTTTT. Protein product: CASSFHTGELFF. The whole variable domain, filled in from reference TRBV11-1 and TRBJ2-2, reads EAEVAQSPRYKITEKSQAVAFWCDPISGHATLYWYRQILGQGPELLVQFQDESVVDDSQLPKDRFSAERLKGVDSTLKIQPAELGDSAMYLCASSFHTGELFFGEGSRLTVL.

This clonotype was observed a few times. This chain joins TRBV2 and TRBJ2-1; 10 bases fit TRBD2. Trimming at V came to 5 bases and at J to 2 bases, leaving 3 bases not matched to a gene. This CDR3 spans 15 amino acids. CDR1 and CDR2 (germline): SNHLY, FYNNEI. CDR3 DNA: TGTGCCAGCAGTCTCGGACTAGCGGCCTACAATGAGCAGTTCTTC. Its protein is CASSLGLAAYNEQFF. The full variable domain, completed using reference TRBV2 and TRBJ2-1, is EPEVTQTPSHQVTQMGQEVILRCVPISNHLYFYWYRQILGQKVEFLVSFYNNEISEKSEIFDDQFSVERPDGSNFTLKIRSTKLEDSAMYFCASSLGLAAYNEQFFGPGTRLTVL.

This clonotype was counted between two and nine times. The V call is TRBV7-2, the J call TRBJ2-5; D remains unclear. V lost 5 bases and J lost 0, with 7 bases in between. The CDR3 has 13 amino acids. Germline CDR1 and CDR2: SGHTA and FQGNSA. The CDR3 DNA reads TGTGCCAGCAGCCCCCTGTACCAAGAGACCCAGTACTTC. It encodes CASSPLYQETQYF.

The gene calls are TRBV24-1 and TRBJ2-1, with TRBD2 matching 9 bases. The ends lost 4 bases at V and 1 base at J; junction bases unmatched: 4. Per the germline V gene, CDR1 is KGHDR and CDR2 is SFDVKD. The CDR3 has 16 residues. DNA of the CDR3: TGTGCCACCAGTGACAGTCTAGCGGGATCCTACAATGAGCAGTTCTTC. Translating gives CATSDSLAGSYNEQFF.

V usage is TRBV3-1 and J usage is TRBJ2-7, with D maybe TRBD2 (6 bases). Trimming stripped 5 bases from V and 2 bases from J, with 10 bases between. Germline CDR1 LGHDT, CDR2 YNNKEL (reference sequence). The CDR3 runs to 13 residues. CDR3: CASSDWGAYEQYF. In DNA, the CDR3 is TGTGCCAGCAGCGACTGGGGGGCCTACGAGCAGTACTTC.